These T cell receptor beta chains were read from a single sample in a study of blood T cell repertoires in COVID-19. Clones were sequenced by immunoSEQ multiplex PCR, and TCRdb holds only the in-frame ones, with some missing. The table lists roughly 250,000 clones, more than 75% of them singletons. The sample was PBMCs or T cells enriched from blood (not recorded which). These receptors came from a woman aged 45-59 years who had recovered from COVID-19. Both conserved end residues are part of each CDR3. D genes are given only for firm matches. Size is stated for part of the rows, as once, few or many counts, or as a class when the clone is expanded.

TRBV21-1,-,-,TRBJ2-1,TGTGCCAGCAGCCCACTTGACAGGGTAGTCGGTAGCAACAATGAGCAGTTCTTC,CASSPLDRVVGSNNEQFF
TRBV5-1,few,-,TRBJ1-2,TGCGCCAGCAGCTACTCCAGGGAAGTTCTCTATGGCTACACCTTC,CASSYSREVLYGYTF
TRBV9,-,-,TRBJ2-3,TGTGCCAGCAGCGTTGGGAGGGATACGCAGTATTTT,CASSVGRDTQYF
TRBV28,-,TRBD2,TRBJ2-5,TGTGCCAGCAGTTCGGGGGGATCGCAAGAGACCCAGTACTTC,CASSSGGSQETQYF
TRBV28,-,TRBD1,TRBJ1-2,TGTGCCAGCAGTACCTTCGGGACAGCTACTAACTATGGCTACACCTTC,CASSTFGTATNYGYTF
TRBV5-1,-,TRBD1,TRBJ1-1,TGCGCCAGCAGCTTGGGGCAGGGGGCCTCTGAAGCTTTCTTT,CASSLGQGASEAFF
TRBV6-2/TRBV6-3,-,TRBD1,TRBJ2-7,TGTGCCAGCAGTTACAGCGTCCGGGACAGGCGGGACGAGCAGTACTTC,CASSYSVRDRRDEQYF
TRBV18,-,TRBD2,TRBJ2-3,TGTGCCAGCTCATCGTTAGCGGGAGTTAGCACAGATACGCAGTATTTT,CASSSLAGVSTDTQYF
TRBV9,-,TRBD2,TRBJ2-3,TGTGCCAGCAGCGCCGGACTAGTGGCAGATACGCAGTATTTT,CASSAGLVADTQYF
TRBV5-8,-,TRBD2,TRBJ2-1,TGTGCCAGCAGCTCCCCAAAACGCTTACTAGCGGGATTCAATGAGCAGTTCTTC,CASSSPKRLLAGFNEQFF
TRBV2,-,-,TRBJ2-2,TGTGCCAGCAGTGCTGTATCGGGGTTTGTATACACCGGGGAGCTGTTTTTT,CASSAVSGFVYTGELFF
TRBV7-9,-,TRBD2,TRBJ2-1,TGTGCCAGCAGCTTAGCTAGCGGGAGCTCCTACAATGAGCAGTTCTTC,CASSLASGSSYNEQFF
TRBV3-1/TRBV3-2,-,-,TRBJ2-4,TGTGCCAGCAGCCAAGTCAATGACATTCAGTACTTC,CASSQVNDIQYF